A single T cell receptor beta chain is shown here with its context. The antigen is unknown. An approximately 10 ml volume of fresh peripheral blood provided the PBMCs. These data belong to a study of T cells in Graves' hyperthyroidism and ophthalmopathy. RNA transcripts were the template for amplifying TCR beta CDR3 regions. A first-round RT-PCR of the TCR CDR3 used the HTBI primer set. TCRdb passed the multiplex PCR reads through MiXCR, listing each CDR3 protein once. This table has around 34,000 distinct CDR3 sequences, 52% appearing once. Study observations and caveats: In blood, most of the thyroid clonotypes expanded above 0.001 were also present.

The CDR3 contains 13 residues. The germline CDR1 and CDR2 sequences are MNHEY and SMNVEV (reference sequence). Trimming took off 5 bases at V and 5 bases at J, with 12 bases between the two ends. The source of this sequence is a woman between 35 and 50 years old with Graves' ophthalmopathy. Material: blood. The chain employs TRBV27 and TRBJ2-5; D unclear. CDR3 loop: CASSAPGRETQYF. CDR3 DNA: TGTGCCAGCAGTGCCCCGGGCCGCGAGACCCAGTACTTC.